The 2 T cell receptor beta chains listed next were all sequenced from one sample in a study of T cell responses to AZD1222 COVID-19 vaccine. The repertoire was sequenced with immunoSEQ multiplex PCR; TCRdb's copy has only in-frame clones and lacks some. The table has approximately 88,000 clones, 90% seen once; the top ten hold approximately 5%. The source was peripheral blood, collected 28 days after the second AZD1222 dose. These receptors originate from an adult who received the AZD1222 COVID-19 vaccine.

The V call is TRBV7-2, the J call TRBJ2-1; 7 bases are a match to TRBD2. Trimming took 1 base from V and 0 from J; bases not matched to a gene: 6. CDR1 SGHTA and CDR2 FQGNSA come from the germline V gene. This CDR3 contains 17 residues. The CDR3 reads CASSLVAGQSSYNEQFF. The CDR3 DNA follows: TGTGCCAGCAGCTTAGTAGCGGGCCAGAGCTCCTACAATGAGCAGTTCTTC. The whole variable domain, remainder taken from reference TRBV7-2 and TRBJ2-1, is GAGVSQSPSNKVTEKGKDVELRCDPISGHTALYWYRQSLGQGLEFLIYFQGNSAPDKSGLPSDRFSAERTGGSVSTLTIQRTQQEDSAVYLCASSLVAGQSSYNEQFFGPGTRLTVL.

As DNA, the CDR3 is TGTGCCAGCAGTCCTGACAGCACAGATACGCAGTATTTT. It translates to CASSPDSTDTQYF. The V call is TRBV7-2, the J call TRBJ2-3; no clear D gene. The length of the CDR3 is 13 residues. CDR1 is SGHTA and CDR2 is FQGNSA in the germline V gene. Trimming took off 6 bases at V and 0 bases at J, with 7 bases between the two ends.